These 10 T cell receptor beta chains came from one sample sequenced in a study of blood T cell repertoires in COVID-19 (TCRdb year 2020). The library was prepared using the immunoSEQ multiplex PCR assay. TCRdb obtained this table from immuneACCESS and retained in-frame rearrangements with V and J assigned. These tables miss some clones; where compared with another copy, unresolved V genes account for less than half of the shortfall, and the remainder is unexplained. A total of 290,000 or so clones appear in this sample, roughly 89% of them only once. 4% to 5.5% of the sample lies in the top ten. The sequencing sample was made of PBMCs or T cells enriched from blood (not recorded which). These receptors originate from a woman aged 18-35 years with acute COVID-19.

The chain uses TRBV20-1 and TRBJ2-7; tentatively, D is TRBD1 (5 bases). The CDR3 covers 15 residues. Germline V lookup: CDR1 DFQATT, CDR2 SNEGSKA (reference sequence). Between the trimmed V and J ends, which lost 3 bases and 1 base, there was a span of 16 bases. The CDR3 nucleotides read TGCAGTGCTAGTCAGGGTTTAACACTTTCCTACGAGCAGTACTTC. It is translated as CSASQGLTLSYEQYF.

The rearrangement uses TRBV2 and TRBJ2-5; D is unclear. Trimming stripped 2 bases from V and 5 bases from J, with 15 bases between. This CDR3 has 15 residues. Per germline, CDR1 SNHLY and CDR2 FYNNEI. The CDR3 DNA reads TGTGCCAGCAGTGAATACGGCAGGCCTGGGGAGACCCAGTACTTC. Translating it yields CASSEYGRPGETQYF.

The rearrangement joins TRBV27 to TRBJ2-7; TRBD1 aligns across 10 bases. From germline, CDR1 is MNHEY and CDR2 SMNVEV (reference sequence). V trimming: 4 bases; J trimming: 6 bases; junction bases outside the gene matches: 6. This CDR3 region has 14 residues. The CDR3 loop is CASSSGTGAREQYF. The DNA for the CDR3 is TGTGCCAGCAGTTCCGGGACAGGGGCGCGCGAGCAGTACTTC.

The chain couples TRBV7-8 to TRBJ2-3; 14 bases are a match to TRBD2. Germline V gives CDR1 SGHVS, CDR2 FQNEAQ. This CDR3 is built from 14 residues. The V segment lost 8 bases and the J segment 6 bases; nucleotides outside the gene matches: 4. The CDR3: CASSGLAGADTQYF. CDR3 bases: TGTGCCAGCTCGGGACTAGCGGGAGCGGATACGCAGTATTTT.

The chain employs TRBV2 and TRBJ1-2; 8 bases fit TRBD1. There are 14 residues in the CDR3. From germline, CDR1 is SNHLY and CDR2 FYNNEI. With 8 bases clipped from V and 5 bases from J, the junction kept 10 bases outside the gene matches. The CDR3 reads CASRGQGAGYGYTF. In nucleotides, the CDR3 is TGTGCCAGCCGGGGGCAGGGGGCTGGTTATGGCTACACCTTC.

The count of this clone is one. This sequence joins TRBV9 and TRBJ2-7; D remains unclear. The CDR3 runs to 14 residues. The V gene's germline CDR1 is SGDLS and CDR2 YYNGEE. V lost 3 bases and J lost 0, with 10 bases in between. The CDR3, as DNA: TGTGCCAGCAGCGCCACACCGAACTCCTACGAGCAGTACTTC. This gives the protein CASSATPNSYEQYF.

This clone has only one observation. The chain combines TRBV7-8 with TRBJ2-2, with D perhaps matching TRBD2 (6 bases). Germline V gene data show CDR1 as SGHVS and CDR2 as FQNEAQ. The CDR3 has 14 amino acids. V was pared by 7 bases and J by 6 bases, with 15 bases between. In DNA form, the CDR3 reads TGTGCCAGCACCGACTCGATAGCGGCCGGGGAGCTGTTTTTT. Its translation: CASTDSIAAGELFF.

The sample holds a few counts of this clone. The V gene is TRBV11-3, the J gene TRBJ2-1; the D gene is possibly TRBD2 (6 bases). The germline V and J ends were trimmed by 2 bases and 8 bases, with 10 bases remaining between them. Germline-derived CDR1 and CDR2 are SGHNT and YENEEA. The CDR3 covers 13 residues. The CDR3 DNA reads as TGTGCCAGCAGCTTACGACTAGTGGATGAGCAGTTCTTC. Protein: CASSLRLVDEQFF.

The rearrangement links TRBV28 to TRBJ1-2, with 9 positions matching TRBD1. This CDR3 contains 13 residues. Germline V gives CDR1 MDHEN, CDR2 SYDVKM. The V and J ends lost 6 bases and 2 bases, in that order; junction bases with no gene match: 1. CDR3 bases: TGTGCCAGCAGGGACAGGGGAAACTATGGCTACACCTTC. Amino acid sequence: CASRDRGNYGYTF.

J is TRBJ2-3 and V is TRBV27; TRBD1 matches 8 bases. From germline, CDR1 is MNHEY and CDR2 SMNVEV (reference sequence). V lost 6 bases, J lost 0 bases, and 8 bases stayed unmatched. The CDR3 contains 16 residues. The CDR3 here is CASSLRQGTSTDTQYF. CDR3 nucleotides: TGTGCCAGCAGCCTGAGACAGGGGACTAGCACAGATACGCAGTATTTT.